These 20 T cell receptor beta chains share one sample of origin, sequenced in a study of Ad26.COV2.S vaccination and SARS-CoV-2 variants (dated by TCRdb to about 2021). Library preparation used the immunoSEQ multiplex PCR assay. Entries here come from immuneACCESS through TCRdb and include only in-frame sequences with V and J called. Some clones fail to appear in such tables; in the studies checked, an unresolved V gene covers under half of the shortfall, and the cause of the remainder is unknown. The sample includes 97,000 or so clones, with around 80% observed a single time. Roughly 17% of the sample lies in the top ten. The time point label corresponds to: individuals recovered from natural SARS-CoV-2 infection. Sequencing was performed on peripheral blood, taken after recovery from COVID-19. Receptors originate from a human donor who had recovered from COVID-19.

The CDR3 loop is CASSTSLSRGGVNEQFF. The CDR3 DNA reads as TGTGCCAGCAGCACTTCCCTAAGCAGGGGGGGGGTCAATGAGCAGTTCTTC. The V call is TRBV7-7, the J call TRBJ2-1, with D perhaps matching TRBD1 or TRBD2 (7 bases each). Per the germline V gene, CDR1 is SSHAT and CDR2 is FNYEAQ (reference sequence). Trimming removed 5 bases from V and 6 bases from J, with 23 bases in between. The CDR3 has 17 residues.

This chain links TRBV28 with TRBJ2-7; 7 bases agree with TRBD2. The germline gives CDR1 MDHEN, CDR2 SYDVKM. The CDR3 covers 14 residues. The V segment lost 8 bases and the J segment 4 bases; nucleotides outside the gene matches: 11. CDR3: CASGRDAGLYEQYF. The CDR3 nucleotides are TGTGCCAGCGGGAGGGACGCGGGATTGTACGAGCAGTACTTC.

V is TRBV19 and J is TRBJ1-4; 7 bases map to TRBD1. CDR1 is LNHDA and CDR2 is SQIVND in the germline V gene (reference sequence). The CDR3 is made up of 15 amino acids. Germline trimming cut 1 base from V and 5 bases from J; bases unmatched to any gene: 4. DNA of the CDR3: TGTGCCAGTAGTATAGGGGGGACAGCGAATGAAAAACTGTTTTTT. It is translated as CASSIGGTANEKLFF.

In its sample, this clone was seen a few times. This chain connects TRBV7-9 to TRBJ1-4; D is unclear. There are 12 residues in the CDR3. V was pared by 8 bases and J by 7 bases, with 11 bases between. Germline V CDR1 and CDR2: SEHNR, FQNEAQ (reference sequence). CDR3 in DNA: TGTGCCAGCTCGGGGTCCGCTGAAAAACTGTTTTTT. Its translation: CASSGSAEKLFF.

DNA of the CDR3: TGCGCCAGCAGCTTGGCACTAGCGGGGACCCAAGAGACCCAGTACTTC. This encodes CASSLALAGTQETQYF. The chain is built from TRBV5-1 and TRBJ2-5; 10 positions agree with TRBD2. The length of the CDR3 is 16 residues. CDR1 SGHRS and CDR2 YFSETQ come from the germline V gene. V lost 0 bases and J lost 1; bases outside the gene matches: 3.

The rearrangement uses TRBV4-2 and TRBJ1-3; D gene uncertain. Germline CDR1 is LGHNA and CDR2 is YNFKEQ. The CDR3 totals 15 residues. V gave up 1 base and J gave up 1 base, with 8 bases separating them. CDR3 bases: TGTGCCAGCAGCCAAGGAGTAAGGTCTGGAAACACCATATATTTT. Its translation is CASSQGVRSGNTIYF.

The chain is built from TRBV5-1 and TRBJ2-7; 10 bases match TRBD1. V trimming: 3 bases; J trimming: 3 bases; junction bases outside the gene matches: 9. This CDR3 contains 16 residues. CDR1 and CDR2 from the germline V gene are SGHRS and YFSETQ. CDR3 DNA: TGCGCCAGCAGCTCAACCCCCGACAGGGGGCGCTACGAGCAGTACTTC. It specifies CASSSTPDRGRYEQYF. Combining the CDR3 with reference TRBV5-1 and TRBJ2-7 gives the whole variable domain KAGVTQTPRYLIKTRGQQVTLSCSPISGHRSVSWYQQTPGQGLQFLFEYFSETQRNKGNFPGRFSGRQFSNSRSEMNVSTLELGDSALYLCASSSTPDRGRYEQYFGPGTRLTVT.

In DNA, the CDR3 is TGTGCCATCCTTGCGGGACAGAGGAACACTGAAGCTTTCTTT. The encoded protein is CAILAGQRNTEAFF. This sequence joins TRBV7-9 and TRBJ1-1, with 7 bases aligning to TRBD1. The CDR3 extends over 14 amino acids. Germline V gene sequence: CDR1 SEHNR, CDR2 FQNEAQ (reference sequence). The V and J ends lost 10 bases and 1 base, in that order; junction bases with no gene match: 9.

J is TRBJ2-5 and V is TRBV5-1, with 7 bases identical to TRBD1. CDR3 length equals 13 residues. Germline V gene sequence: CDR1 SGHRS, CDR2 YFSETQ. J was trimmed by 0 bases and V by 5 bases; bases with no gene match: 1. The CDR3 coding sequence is TGCGCCAGCAGTGGACAGGACCAAGAGACCCAGTACTTC. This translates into CASSGQDQETQYF.

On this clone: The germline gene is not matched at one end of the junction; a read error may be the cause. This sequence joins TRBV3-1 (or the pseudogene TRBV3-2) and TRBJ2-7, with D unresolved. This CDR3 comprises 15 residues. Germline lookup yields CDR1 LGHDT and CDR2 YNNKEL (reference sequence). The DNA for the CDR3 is TGTACCAGCAGCCAAGTGGCACTCCCCCCCTACGAGCAGTACTTC. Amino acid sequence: CTSSQVALPPYEQYF.

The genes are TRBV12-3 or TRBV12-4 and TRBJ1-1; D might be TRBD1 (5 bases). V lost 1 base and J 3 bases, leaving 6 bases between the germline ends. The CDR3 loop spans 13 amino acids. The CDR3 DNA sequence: TGTGCCAGCAGTTTAGTGGGGGACACTGAAGCTTTCTTT. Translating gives CASSLVGDTEAFF.

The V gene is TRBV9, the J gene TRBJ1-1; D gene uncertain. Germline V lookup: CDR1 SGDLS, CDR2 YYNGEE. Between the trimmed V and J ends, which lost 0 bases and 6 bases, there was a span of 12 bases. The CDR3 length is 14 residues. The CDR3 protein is CASSVDPTGPEAFF. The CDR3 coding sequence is TGTGCCAGCAGCGTAGATCCCACCGGACCTGAAGCTTTCTTT.

CDR3 sequence reads: CASGLDRGLDYGYTF. CDR3 nucleotide sequence: TGTGCTAGTGGTTTGGACAGGGGGCTGGACTATGGCTACACCTTC. This rearrangement joins TRBV12-5 to TRBJ1-2, with 9 bases matching TRBD1. Germline V gene lookup returns CDR1 LGHNT and CDR2 FRNRAP. Germline trimming cut 1 base from V and 3 bases from J; bases unmatched to any gene: 3. The length of the CDR3 is 15 residues.

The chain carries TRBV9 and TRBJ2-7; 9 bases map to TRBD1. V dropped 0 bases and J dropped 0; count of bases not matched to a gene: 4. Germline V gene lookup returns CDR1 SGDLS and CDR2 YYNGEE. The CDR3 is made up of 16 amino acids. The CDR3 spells CASSVAGTGSSYEQYF. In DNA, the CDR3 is TGTGCCAGCAGCGTAGCTGGGACAGGGTCCTCCTACGAGCAGTACTTC.

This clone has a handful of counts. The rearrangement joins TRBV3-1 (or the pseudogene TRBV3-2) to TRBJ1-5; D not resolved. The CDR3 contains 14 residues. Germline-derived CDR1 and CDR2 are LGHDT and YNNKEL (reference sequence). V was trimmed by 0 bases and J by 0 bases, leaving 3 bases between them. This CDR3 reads CASSQDVSNQPQHF. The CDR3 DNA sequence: TGTGCCAGCAGCCAAGATGTTAGCAATCAGCCCCAGCATTTT.

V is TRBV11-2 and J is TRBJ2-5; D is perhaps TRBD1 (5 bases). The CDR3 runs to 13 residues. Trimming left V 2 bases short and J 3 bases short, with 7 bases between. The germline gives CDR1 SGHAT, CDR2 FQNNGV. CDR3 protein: CASSLSREETQYF. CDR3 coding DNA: TGTGCCAGCAGCTTAAGCAGGGAAGAGACCCAGTACTTC.

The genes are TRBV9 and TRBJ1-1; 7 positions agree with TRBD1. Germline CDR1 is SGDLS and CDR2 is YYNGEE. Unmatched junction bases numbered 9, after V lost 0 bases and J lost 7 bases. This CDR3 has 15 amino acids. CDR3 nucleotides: TGTGCCAGCAGCGTAGACGTTTGGGACAGCGTTGAAGCTTTCTTT. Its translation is CASSVDVWDSVEAFF.

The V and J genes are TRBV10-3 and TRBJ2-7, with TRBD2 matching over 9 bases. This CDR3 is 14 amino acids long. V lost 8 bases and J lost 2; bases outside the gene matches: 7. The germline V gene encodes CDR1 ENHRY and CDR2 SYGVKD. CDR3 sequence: CAIGEAGGPYEQYF. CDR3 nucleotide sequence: TGTGCCATCGGGGAAGCGGGGGGCCCCTACGAGCAGTACTTC.

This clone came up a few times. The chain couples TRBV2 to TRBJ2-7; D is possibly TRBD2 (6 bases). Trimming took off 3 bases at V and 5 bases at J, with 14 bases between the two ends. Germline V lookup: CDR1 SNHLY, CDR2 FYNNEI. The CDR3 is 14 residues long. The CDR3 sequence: CASSDTGLFHEQYF. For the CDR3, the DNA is TGTGCCAGCAGTGATACAGGACTATTCCACGAGCAGTACTTC.

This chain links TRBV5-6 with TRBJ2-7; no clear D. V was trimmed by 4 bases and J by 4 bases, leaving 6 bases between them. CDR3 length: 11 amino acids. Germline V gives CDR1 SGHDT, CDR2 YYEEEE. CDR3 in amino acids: CASSANYEQYF. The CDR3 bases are TGTGCCAGCAGCGCAAATTACGAGCAGTACTTC.